This is a list of T cell receptor beta chains from one sample in a study of T-cell memory formation after mild COVID-19. TCRdb re-derived calls from the 5' RACE reads in MiXCR, one entry per CDR3 protein. The sample holds fewer than 500,000 distinct CDR3 sequences; 25% are singletons and the top ten take about an eighth. Input material: PBMCs or a T cell subset sorted from them (not recorded which). The receptors shown here come from an adult woman who had mild COVID-19 (a few samples of this study predate the infection). Cell type and time point are not known. Each CDR3 is given without its conserved first and last residue.

j_call,v_call,cdr3_aa
TRBJ1-1,TRBV29-1,SVPHLGRGRGGNTEAF
TRBJ1-5,TRBV12-3/TRBV12-4,ASRPDRVSNQPQH
TRBJ2-7,TRBV20-1,SARDPGSTPHEQY
TRBJ2-3,TRBV10-3,AISSGARTDTQY
TRBJ2-7,TRBV7-9,ASSPGQGFSEQY
TRBJ2-5,TRBV12-3/TRBV12-4,ASSRQGRETQY
TRBJ2-5,TRBV5-4,ASSLQRDAQETQY
TRBJ2-6,TRBV29-1,SVGSGANVLT
TRBJ2-1,TRBV5-1,ASSLSPLAGGYNEQF
TRBJ1-1,TRBV6-5,ASTFSPYTEAF
TRBJ2-2,TRBV6-2/TRBV6-3,ASSPQGAANTGELF
TRBJ1-2,TRBV24-1,ATSDGGIGGYT
TRBJ2-3,TRBV24-1,ATSDFRQGDTQY
TRBJ1-6,TRBV5-1,ASSLGGPNSPLH
TRBJ2-1,TRBV5-1,ASSLGWERESEDEQF
TRBJ2-7,TRBV3-1,ASSLGGHEQY
TRBJ1-2,TRBV29-1,SVEGGYT
TRBJ2-1,TRBV19,ASSWFGANEQF
TRBJ2-1,TRBV5-1,ASSKTSGGSYNEQF
TRBJ2-5,TRBV14,ASSPPQYSTQETQY
TRBJ2-7,TRBV10-2,ASTADRVTYEQY
TRBJ2-1,TRBV20-1,SASGHEGTSPV
TRBJ2-5,TRBV7-9,ASSATGGEETQY